The rows below give T cell receptor beta chains drawn from one sample of a study of T-cell reconstitution after alpha-beta-depleted transplantation in children. TCRdb reprocessed the PCR reads with MiXCR, giving one entry per CDR3 protein. This sample yields 700,000 to 950,000 distinct CDR3 sequences, of which 16% are seen a single time; approximately 5% belongs to the top ten. The input for sequencing was PBMCs, mostly from graft donor cells, taken 360 days after TCRalphabeta/CD19-depleted stem cell transplant. These receptor sequences come from a male patient younger than 18 who had a stem cell transplant for acute lymphoblastic leukemia, so the T cells may come from the graft donor. Each CDR3 is given with its conserved first and last residue. D genes are given only for firm matches. Clone size appears in some rows only: once, few, many, or a class for an expanded clone.

D,V,J,size,DNA,CDR3
.,TRBV27,TRBJ1-5,.,TGTGCCAGCAGTCTAAAGGGCTCTTATAGCAATCAGCCCCAGCATTTT,CASSLKGSYSNQPQHF
.,TRBV15,TRBJ2-4,.,TGTGCCACCAGCTTGGAACTAGCCAAAAACATTCAGTACTTC,CATSLELAKNIQYF
TRBD2,TRBV7-9,TRBJ2-7,.,TGTGCCAGCAGCCTCCCCCACCCTAGCGGATCTAGCTCCTACGAGCAGTACTTC,CASSLPHPSGSSSYEQYF
TRBD2,TRBV7-8,TRBJ2-1,few,TGTGCCAGCACCTTTAGCGGGAGACCCTATGAGCAGTTCTTC,CASTFSGRPYEQFF
.,TRBV21-1,TRBJ2-1,few,TGTGCCAGCAGCATTGTACCGGGACAGGGGTACAATGAGCAGTTCTTC,CASSIVPGQGYNEQFF
.,TRBV4-2,TRBJ2-7,once,TGTGCCAGCAGCCAAGGTGAGATTGGCGCCGTCTCCTACGAGCAGTACTTC,CASSQGEIGAVSYEQYF
.,TRBV4-1,TRBJ2-7,few,TGCGCCAGCAGCCAAGGTAGCGGAATGACCTACGAGCAGTACTTC,CASSQGSGMTYEQYF
.,TRBV7-3,TRBJ2-3,.,TGTGCCAGCAGCTTAACTAGGGAGATAGATACGCAGTATTTT,CASSLTREIDTQYF
.,TRBV18,TRBJ2-3,few,TGTGCCAGCTCACCCCTGGTAGCTAGCACAGATACGCAGTATTTT,CASSPLVASTDTQYF
.,TRBV6-5,TRBJ2-4,few,TGTGCCAGCAGTTACTCACAGGCCGGGTCTCAGAAAAACATTCAGTACTTC,CASSYSQAGSQKNIQYF
.,TRBV12-3/TRBV12-4,TRBJ2-3,.,TGTGCCAGCAGTTTCCCGGGTCGAGAGGGGGGGTGGCATACGCAGTATTTT,CASSFPGREGGWHTQYF
.,TRBV29-1,TRBJ1-2,many,TGCAGCGTTGAAGAAGGCCAGGGAAGCTATGGCTACACCTTC,CSVEEGQGSYGYTF
.,TRBV5-1,TRBJ2-5,.,TGCGCCAGCGGGCACGGCGGCGTACAAGAGACCCAGTACTTC,CASGHGGVQETQYF
TRBD2,TRBV5-1,TRBJ2-7,.,TGCGCCAGCAGCTTGTTTACTAGCGGGATCTACGAGCAGTACTTC,CASSLFTSGIYEQYF
.,TRBV7-2,TRBJ1-2,few,TGTGCCAGCAGCTTAGTCCAGACTAACTATGGCTACACCTTC,CASSLVQTNYGYTF
TRBD2,TRBV27,TRBJ2-7,.,TGTGCCAGCAGTCCCCACCTACTAGCGGGACGGTCTTCCTACGAGCAGTACTTC,CASSPHLLAGRSSYEQYF
.,TRBV18,TRBJ2-5,.,TGTGCCAGCTCACCACCTTCTAGCCGACAAGAGACCCAGTACTTC,CASSPPSSRQETQYF
TRBD2,TRBV29-1,TRBJ2-1,many,TGCAGCGCCGGGGGAGGGCTGCACAATGAGCAGTTCTTC,CSAGGGLHNEQFF
.,TRBV7-9,TRBJ2-3,.,TGTGCCAGCAGCTTAGGCCAGGGGCGCAGCACAGATACGCAGTATTTT,CASSLGQGRSTDTQYF
.,TRBV5-1,TRBJ2-7,.,TGCGCCACCAGTTGGGGCAGAAACTCCTACGAGCAGTACTTC,CATSWGRNSYEQYF
TRBD1,TRBV5-1,TRBJ2-7,.,TGCGCCAGCAGCATCCGGGACAGGGCTGGGTACGAGCAGTACTTC,CASSIRDRAGYEQYF
TRBD2,TRBV7-3,TRBJ2-1,.,TGTGCCAGCAGCTCCCTAGCGGGAAAGGCCTACAATGAGCAGTTCTTC,CASSSLAGKAYNEQFF
TRBD2,TRBV5-5,TRBJ2-7,.,TGTGCCAGCAGCTCGCCCCGACTAGCCATGAGCGAGCAGTACTTC,CASSSPRLAMSEQYF
.,TRBV25-1,TRBJ2-1,few,TGTGCCAGCAGTGAAGGAGGCTACCCCCTGAGGTTCTTC,CASSEGGYPLRFF
.,TRBV15,TRBJ1-1,.,TGTGCCACCAGCAGAAGGACAGCCATGAACACTGAAGCTTTCTTT,CATSRRTAMNTEAFF
.,TRBV12-3/TRBV12-4,TRBJ1-2,.,TGTGCCAGCAGTCCGGGGGACACTTATGGCTACACCTTC,CASSPGDTYGYTF
.,TRBV5-4,TRBJ1-2,few,TGTGCCAGCAGCCCACGGGGGCGAATAGGCTACACCTTC,CASSPRGRIGYTF
TRBD1,TRBV29-1,TRBJ2-5,.,TGCAGCGTTGAAGACTTGGGACAGGGGACCCAAGAGACCCAGTACTTC,CSVEDLGQGTQETQYF
.,TRBV27,TRBJ2-1,few,TGTGCCAGCAGTTCTTCTACAGGTAGTGAGCAGTTCTTC,CASSSSTGSEQFF
TRBD1,TRBV7-3,TRBJ1-1,few,TGTGCCAGCAGCTTAACCGATAGGACAGGGGAAACTGAAGCTTTCTTT,CASSLTDRTGETEAFF
.,TRBV4-1,TRBJ2-3,.,TGCGCCAGCAGCCAAGAGTCCGTGCTATGGGCCACAGATACGCAGTATTTT,CASSQESVLWATDTQYF
TRBD1,TRBV12-3/TRBV12-4,TRBJ1-2,.,TGTGCCAGCAGGGGGGACAGCAACTATGGCTACACCTTC,CASRGDSNYGYTF
.,TRBV3-1,TRBJ2-1,few,TGTGCCAGCAGCCAACCCAATTTGAATGAGCAGTTCTTC,CASSQPNLNEQFF
.,TRBV24-1,TRBJ2-1,few,TGTGCCACCAGTGGCCCCCAGCGCCGGGGGGCTCAAATCTACAATGAGCAGTTCTTC,CATSGPQRRGAQIYNEQFF
.,TRBV5-1,TRBJ2-5,.,TGCGCCAGCAGCTTGGAGCGGTTCCAAGAGACCCAGTACTTC,CASSLERFQETQYF
.,TRBV4-1,TRBJ1-1,.,TGCGCCAGCAGCCAGAGTGGGGGGACCCTGAACACTGAAGCTTTCTTT,CASSQSGGTLNTEAFF
TRBD2,TRBV4-1,TRBJ2-3,many,TGCGCCAGCAGCCGGCTTCTAGCGGTGGGCACAGATACGCAGTATTTT,CASSRLLAVGTDTQYF
TRBD1,TRBV6-4,TRBJ2-2,few,TGTGCCAGCAGAAACTTCAACAACCCCAGGGGGCGTAGCACCGGGGAGCTGTTTTTT,CASRNFNNPRGRSTGELFF
.,TRBV5-1,TRBJ2-5,.,TGCGCCAGCAGCTCCGGGACGTCCCAAGAGACCCAGTACTTC,CASSSGTSQETQYF
.,TRBV2,TRBJ2-1,many,TGTGCCAGCATCCCGGATAGCTCCTACAATGAGCAGTTCTTC,CASIPDSSYNEQFF
.,TRBV27,TRBJ2-3,few,TGTGCCAGCAGTGTAGGAGTTTTTACAGATACGCAGTATTTT,CASSVGVFTDTQYF
TRBD1,TRBV12-3/TRBV12-4,TRBJ2-2,few,TGTGCCAGCAGTCTGCGGGGGACAGGGTTAGCCGGGGAGCTGTTTTTT,CASSLRGTGLAGELFF
TRBD1,TRBV5-4,TRBJ2-6,few,TGTGCCAGCAGACATGGACAGGGAGGACTCTCTGGGGCCAACGTCCTGACTTTC,CASRHGQGGLSGANVLTF
.,TRBV4-1,TRBJ2-7,.,TGCGCCAGCAGCCAGATCTCCCCGAGGGTAGGTGGGAGGTCATACGAGCAGTACTTC,CASSQISPRVGGRSYEQYF
.,TRBV10-3,TRBJ2-7,few,TGTGCCATCGGTCCCCGTCGCTACGAGCAGTACTTC,CAIGPRRYEQYF
TRBD2,TRBV7-9,TRBJ2-4,many,TGTGCCAGCAGCCCGAGAGCGGGAGGGGCCAAAAACATTCAGTACTTC,CASSPRAGGAKNIQYF
.,TRBV5-6,TRBJ1-2,.,TGTGCCAGCATCCCGGGAAGGCACTATGGCTACACCTTC,CASIPGRHYGYTF
TRBD1,TRBV25-1,TRBJ2-3,few,TGTGCGACGCCGGCGGGACAGGCGATCCATACGCAGTATTTT,CATPAGQAIHTQYF
.,TRBV4-2,TRBJ1-1,few,TGTGCCAGCAGCCAAGATTCCAGGGCCCCACGTGAAGCTTTCTTT,CASSQDSRAPREAFF
.,TRBV7-6,TRBJ2-2,many,TGTGCCAGCAGCCCAGGGGACTTGTACACCGGGGAGCTGTTTTTT,CASSPGDLYTGELFF
TRBD2,TRBV4-1,TRBJ2-7,many,TGCGCCAGCAGCCAAGTACGGGGGGGCTCCTACGAGCAGTACTTC,CASSQVRGGSYEQYF
TRBD1,TRBV29-1,TRBJ2-2,many,TGCAGCGTCCCCACAGGGGGCGCCCCCGGGGAGCTGTTTTTT,CSVPTGGAPGELFF
TRBD1,TRBV19,TRBJ2-7,few,TGTGCCAGTAGTGCCTCGACAGGGGGCTGGTACGAGCAGTACTTC,CASSASTGGWYEQYF
.,TRBV29-1,TRBJ1-3,.,TGCAGCGTTGAAAGTGTGGATAGCAGAAACACCATATACTTT,CSVESVDSRNTIYF
.,TRBV6-1,TRBJ2-5,.,TGTGCCAGCAGCCTTAACCAAAGGGGGTACCAAGAGACCCAGTACTTC,CASSLNQRGYQETQYF
TRBD1,TRBV18,TRBJ2-1,few,TGTGCCAGCTCACCACAAACAGGGGATTACAATGAGCAGTTCTTC,CASSPQTGDYNEQFF
TRBD1,TRBV20-1,TRBJ2-7,few,TGCAGTGCTAGTGGGGACAGCCCCTACGAGCAGTACTTC,CSASGDSPYEQYF
.,TRBV7-6,TRBJ2-7,few,TGTGCCAGCAGCTTAGATGTGCTTGGGCCTTCCTACGAGCAGTACTTC,CASSLDVLGPSYEQYF
.,TRBV12-3/TRBV12-4,TRBJ2-7,.,TGTGCCAGCAGTTTCGGCAGGGCGAGCTCCTACGAGCAGTACTTC,CASSFGRASSYEQYF